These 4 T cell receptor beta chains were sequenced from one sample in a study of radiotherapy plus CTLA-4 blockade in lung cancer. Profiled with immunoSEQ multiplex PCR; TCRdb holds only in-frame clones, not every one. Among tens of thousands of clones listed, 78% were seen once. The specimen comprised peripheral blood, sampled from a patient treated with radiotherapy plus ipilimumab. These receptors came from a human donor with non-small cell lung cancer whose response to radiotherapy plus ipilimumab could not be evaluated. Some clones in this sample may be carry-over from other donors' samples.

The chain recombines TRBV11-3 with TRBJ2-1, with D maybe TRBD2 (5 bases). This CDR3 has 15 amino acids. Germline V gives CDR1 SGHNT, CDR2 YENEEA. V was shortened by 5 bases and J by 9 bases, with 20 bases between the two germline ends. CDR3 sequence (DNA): TGTGCCAGCAGCCCCTTCCGGGGAACTGAGGGTGAGCAGTTCTTC. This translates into CASSPFRGTEGEQFF.

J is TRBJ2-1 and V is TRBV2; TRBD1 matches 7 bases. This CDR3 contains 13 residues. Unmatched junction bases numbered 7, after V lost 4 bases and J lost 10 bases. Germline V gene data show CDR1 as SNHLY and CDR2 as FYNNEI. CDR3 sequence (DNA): TGTGCCAGCAGTGGGGACAGTAGATTAGAGCAGTTCTTC. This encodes CASSGDSRLEQFF.

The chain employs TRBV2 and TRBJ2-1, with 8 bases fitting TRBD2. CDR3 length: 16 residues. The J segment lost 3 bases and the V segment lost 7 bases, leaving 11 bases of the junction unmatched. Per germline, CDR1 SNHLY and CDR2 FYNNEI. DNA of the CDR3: TGTGCCAGCACTCTACGGGGGGGCGAAGGCTACAATGAGCAGTTCTTC. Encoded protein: CASTLRGGEGYNEQFF.

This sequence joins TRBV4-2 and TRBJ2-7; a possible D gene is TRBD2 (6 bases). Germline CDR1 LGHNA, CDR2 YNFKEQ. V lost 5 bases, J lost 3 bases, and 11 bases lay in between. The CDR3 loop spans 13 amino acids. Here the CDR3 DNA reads TGTGCCAGCAGCGAGTTGGGGGGCTACGAGCAGTACTTC. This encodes CASSELGGYEQYF.